This T cell receptor (beta chain) was identified in a study of OX40 agonist ivuxolimab in advanced cancers. Across the study: Ivuxolimab, which is an agonistic anti-OX40 (CD134) antibody, was administered to the patients. Every 2 weeks, patients received ivuxolimab intravenously, dosed at 0.01 to 10 mg/kg.

This clone was counted once. Method: immunoSEQ multiplex PCR; TCRdb's copy keeps in-frame clones and lacks some. Of some 69,000 clones in the sample, 88% were seen once. Collection of blood occurred at baseline, at cycle 4 day 1, and at cycle 7 day 1. Germline-derived CDR1 and CDR2 are SGHAT and FQNNGV. The CDR3 runs 12 residues. Trimming cost V 5 bases and J 0 bases, with 2 bases left between them. The genes are TRBV11-2 and TRBJ1-5, with D unclear. This material consisted of CD4+ or CD8+ T cells sorted from blood, taken in a trial of the OX40 agonist ivuxolimab. The source is an adult with an advanced solid tumor such as melanoma, head and neck, liver or kidney cancer. DNA of the CDR3: TGTGCCAGCAGCGATAGCAATCAGCCCCAGCATTTT. It yields the protein CASSDSNQPQHF.